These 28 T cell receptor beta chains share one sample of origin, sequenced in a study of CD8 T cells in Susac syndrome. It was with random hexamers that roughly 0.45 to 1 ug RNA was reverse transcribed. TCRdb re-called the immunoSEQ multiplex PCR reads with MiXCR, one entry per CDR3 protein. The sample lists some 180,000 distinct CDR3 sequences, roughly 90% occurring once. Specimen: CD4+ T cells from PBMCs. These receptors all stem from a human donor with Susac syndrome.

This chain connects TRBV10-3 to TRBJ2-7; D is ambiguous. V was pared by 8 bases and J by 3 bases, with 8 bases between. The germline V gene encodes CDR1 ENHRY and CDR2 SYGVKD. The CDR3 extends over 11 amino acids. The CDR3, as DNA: TGTGCCATCGTACGGAACTACGAGCAGTACTTC. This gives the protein CAIVRNYEQYF.

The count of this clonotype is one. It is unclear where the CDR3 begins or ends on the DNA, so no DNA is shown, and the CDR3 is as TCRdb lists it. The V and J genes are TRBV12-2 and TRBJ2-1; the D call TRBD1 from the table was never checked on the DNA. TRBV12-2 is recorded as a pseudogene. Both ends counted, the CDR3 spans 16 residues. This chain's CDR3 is CASRLVGTGNDNEQFF.

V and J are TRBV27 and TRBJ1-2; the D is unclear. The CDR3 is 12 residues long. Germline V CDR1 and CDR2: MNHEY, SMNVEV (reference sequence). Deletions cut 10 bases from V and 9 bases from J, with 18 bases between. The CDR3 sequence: CATKRPTESYTF. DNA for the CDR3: TGTGCCACCAAAAGACCTACGGAGAGCTACACCTTC.

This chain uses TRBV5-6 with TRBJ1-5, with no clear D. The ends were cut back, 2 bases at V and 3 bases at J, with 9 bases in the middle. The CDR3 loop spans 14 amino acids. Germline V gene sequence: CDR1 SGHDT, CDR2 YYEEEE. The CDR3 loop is CASSFRTHNQPQHF. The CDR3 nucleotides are TGTGCCAGCAGCTTCCGGACCCACAATCAGCCCCAGCATTTT.

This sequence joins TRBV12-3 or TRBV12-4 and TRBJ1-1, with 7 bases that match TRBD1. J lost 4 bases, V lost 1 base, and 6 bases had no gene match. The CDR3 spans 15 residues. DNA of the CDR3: TGTGCCAGCAGTTTAGGTGGGCAGGGGGTCACTGAAGCTTTCTTT. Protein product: CASSLGGQGVTEAFF.

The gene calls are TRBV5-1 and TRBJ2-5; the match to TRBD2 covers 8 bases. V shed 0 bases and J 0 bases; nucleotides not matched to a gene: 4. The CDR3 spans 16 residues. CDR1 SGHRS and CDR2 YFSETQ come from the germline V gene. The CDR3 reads CASSLALRGDQETQYF. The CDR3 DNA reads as TGCGCCAGCAGCTTGGCTTTGCGGGGGGACCAAGAGACCCAGTACTTC.

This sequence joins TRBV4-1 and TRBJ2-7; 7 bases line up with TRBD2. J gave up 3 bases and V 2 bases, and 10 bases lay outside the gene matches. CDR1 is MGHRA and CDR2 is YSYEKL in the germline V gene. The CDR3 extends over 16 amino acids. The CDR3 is CASSQTFSGSSYEQYF. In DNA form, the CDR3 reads TGCGCCAGCAGCCAAACCTTTAGCGGGTCGAGCTACGAGCAGTACTTC.

CDR3 region: CATRVGVVNEQFF. CDR3 DNA sequence: TGTGCCACCAGGGTCGGGGTCGTGAATGAGCAGTTCTTC. The chain joins TRBV7-2 to TRBJ2-1, with D perhaps TRBD1 or TRBD2 (5 bases each). Germline-derived CDR1 and CDR2 are SGHTA and FQGNSA. There are 13 residues in the CDR3. V lost 10 bases to trimming and J lost 7 bases, with 17 bases between them. The whole variable domain, filled in from reference TRBV7-2 and TRBJ2-1, reads GAGVSQSPSNKVTEKGKDVELRCDPISGHTALYWYRQSLGQGLEFLIYFQGNSAPDKSGLPSDRFSAERTGGSVSTLTIQRTQQEDSAVYLCATRVGVVNEQFFGPGTRLTVL.

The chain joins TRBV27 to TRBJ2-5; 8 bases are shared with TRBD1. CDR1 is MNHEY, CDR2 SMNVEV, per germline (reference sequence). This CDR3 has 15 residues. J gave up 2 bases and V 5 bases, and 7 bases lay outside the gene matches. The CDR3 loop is CASSRTGNPQETQYF. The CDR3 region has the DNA TGTGCCAGCAGTCGGACAGGGAACCCACAAGAGACCCAGTACTTC.

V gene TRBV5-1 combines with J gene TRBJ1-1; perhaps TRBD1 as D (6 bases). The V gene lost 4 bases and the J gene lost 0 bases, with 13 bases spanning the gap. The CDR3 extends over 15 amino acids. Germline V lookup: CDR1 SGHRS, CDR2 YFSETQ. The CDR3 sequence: CASSDGTGLNTEAFF. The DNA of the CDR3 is TGCGCCAGCAGCGATGGAACAGGGTTGAACACTGAAGCTTTCTTT.

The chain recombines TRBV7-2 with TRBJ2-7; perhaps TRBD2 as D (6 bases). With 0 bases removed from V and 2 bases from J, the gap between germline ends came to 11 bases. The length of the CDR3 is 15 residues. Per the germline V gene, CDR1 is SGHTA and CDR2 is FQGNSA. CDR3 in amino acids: CASSLAGGLTYEQYF. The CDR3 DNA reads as TGTGCCAGCAGCTTAGCGGGGGGTTTGACCTACGAGCAGTACTTC.

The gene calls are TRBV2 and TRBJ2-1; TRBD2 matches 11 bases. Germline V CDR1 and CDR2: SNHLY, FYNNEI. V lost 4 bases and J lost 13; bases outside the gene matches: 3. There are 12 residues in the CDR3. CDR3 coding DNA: TGTGCCAGCAGTGTAGCGGGAGGGCCCCAGTTCTTC. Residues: CASSVAGGPQFF.

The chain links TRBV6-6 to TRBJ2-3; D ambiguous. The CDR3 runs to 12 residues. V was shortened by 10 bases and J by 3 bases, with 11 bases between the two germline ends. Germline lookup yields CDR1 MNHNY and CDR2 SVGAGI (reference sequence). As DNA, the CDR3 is TGTGCCACCTCGGTAGGGACAGATACGCAGTATTTT. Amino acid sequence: CATSVGTDTQYF.

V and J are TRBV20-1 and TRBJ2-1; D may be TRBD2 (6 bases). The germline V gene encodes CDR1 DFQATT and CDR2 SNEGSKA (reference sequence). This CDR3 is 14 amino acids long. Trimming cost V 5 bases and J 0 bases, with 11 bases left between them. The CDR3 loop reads CSALDGSSYNEQFF. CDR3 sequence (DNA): TGCAGTGCTCTGGACGGGAGCTCCTACAATGAGCAGTTCTTC.

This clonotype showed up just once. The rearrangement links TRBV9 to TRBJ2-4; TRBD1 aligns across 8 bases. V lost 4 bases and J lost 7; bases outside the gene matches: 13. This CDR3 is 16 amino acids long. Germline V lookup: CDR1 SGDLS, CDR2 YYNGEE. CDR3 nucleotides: TGTGCCAGCAGCAAAAGTAGAGGCAGGGGGCTTAACATTCAGTACTTC. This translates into CASSKSRGRGLNIQYF.

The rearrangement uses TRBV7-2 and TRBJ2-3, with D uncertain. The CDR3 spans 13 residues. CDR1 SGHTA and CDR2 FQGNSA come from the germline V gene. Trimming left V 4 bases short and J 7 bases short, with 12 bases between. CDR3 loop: CASSSQGLHTQYF. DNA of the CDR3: TGTGCCAGCAGCTCACAAGGGTTGCATACGCAGTATTTT.

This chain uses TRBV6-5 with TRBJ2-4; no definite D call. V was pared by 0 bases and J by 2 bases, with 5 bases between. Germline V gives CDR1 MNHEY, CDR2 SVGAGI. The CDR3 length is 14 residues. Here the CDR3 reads CASSYSGTKNIQYF. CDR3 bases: TGTGCCAGCAGTTACTCCGGAACCAAAAACATTCAGTACTTC.

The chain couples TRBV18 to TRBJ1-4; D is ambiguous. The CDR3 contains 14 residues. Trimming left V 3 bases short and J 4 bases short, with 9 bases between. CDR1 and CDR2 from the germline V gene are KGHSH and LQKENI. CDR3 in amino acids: CASSPSGSNEKLFF. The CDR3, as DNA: TGTGCCAGCTCACCGTCCGGGAGTAATGAAAAACTGTTTTTT.

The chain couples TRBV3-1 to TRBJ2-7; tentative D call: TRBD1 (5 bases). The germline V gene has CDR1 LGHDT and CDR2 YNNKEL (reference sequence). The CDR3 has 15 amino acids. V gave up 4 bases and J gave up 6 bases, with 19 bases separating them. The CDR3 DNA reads TGTGCCAGCAGCCCCGCGCATGGACAAGTGGCCGAGCAGTACTTC. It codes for CASSPAHGQVAEQYF.

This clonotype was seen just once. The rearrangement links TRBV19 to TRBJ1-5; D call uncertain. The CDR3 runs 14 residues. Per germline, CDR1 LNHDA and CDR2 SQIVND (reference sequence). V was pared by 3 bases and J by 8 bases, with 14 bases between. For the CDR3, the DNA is TGTGCCAGTAGTATCGACGGGCGCAGGAAGCCCCAGCATTTT. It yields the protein CASSIDGRRKPQHF.

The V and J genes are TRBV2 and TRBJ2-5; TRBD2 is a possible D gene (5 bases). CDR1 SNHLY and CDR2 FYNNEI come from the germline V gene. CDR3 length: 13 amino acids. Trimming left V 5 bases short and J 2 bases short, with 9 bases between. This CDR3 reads CASSKREQETQYF. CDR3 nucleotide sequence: TGTGCCAGCAGTAAGAGGGAGCAAGAGACCCAGTACTTC.

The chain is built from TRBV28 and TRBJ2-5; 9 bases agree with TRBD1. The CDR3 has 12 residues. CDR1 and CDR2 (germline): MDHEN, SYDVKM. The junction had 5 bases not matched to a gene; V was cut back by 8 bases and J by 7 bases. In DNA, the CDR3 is TGTGCCAGCCGGGACAGGGTGTGGACCCAGTACTTC. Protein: CASRDRVWTQYF.

The CDR3 reads CASSLVGAVDETQYF. The CDR3 region has the DNA TGCGCCAGCAGCTTGGTGGGGGCCGTTGACGAGACCCAGTACTTC. The V and J genes are TRBV5-1 and TRBJ2-5; D is possibly TRBD1 (6 bases). V was trimmed by 0 bases and J by 5 bases, leaving 14 bases between them. The CDR3 contains 15 residues. In germline, CDR1 is SGHRS, CDR2 YFSETQ.

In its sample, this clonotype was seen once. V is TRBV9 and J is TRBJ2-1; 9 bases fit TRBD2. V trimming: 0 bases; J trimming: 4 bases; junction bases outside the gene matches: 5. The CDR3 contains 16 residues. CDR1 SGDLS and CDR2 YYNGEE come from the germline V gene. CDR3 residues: CASSVVGRGGYNEQFF. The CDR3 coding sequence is TGTGCCAGCAGCGTAGTAGGGCGGGGGGGATACAATGAGCAGTTCTTC.

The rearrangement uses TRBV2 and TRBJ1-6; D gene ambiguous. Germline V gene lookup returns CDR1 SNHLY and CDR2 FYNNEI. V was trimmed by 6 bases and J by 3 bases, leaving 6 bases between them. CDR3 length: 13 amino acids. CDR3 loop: CASRTDYNSPLHF. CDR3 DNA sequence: TGTGCCAGCAGGACGGACTATAATTCACCCCTCCACTTT.

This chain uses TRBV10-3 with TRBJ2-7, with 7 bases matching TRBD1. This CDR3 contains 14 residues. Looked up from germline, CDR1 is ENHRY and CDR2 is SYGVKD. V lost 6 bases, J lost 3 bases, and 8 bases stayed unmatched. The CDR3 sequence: CAIRLRDSSYEQYF. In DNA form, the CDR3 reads TGTGCCATCAGACTACGGGACAGTAGCTACGAGCAGTACTTC.

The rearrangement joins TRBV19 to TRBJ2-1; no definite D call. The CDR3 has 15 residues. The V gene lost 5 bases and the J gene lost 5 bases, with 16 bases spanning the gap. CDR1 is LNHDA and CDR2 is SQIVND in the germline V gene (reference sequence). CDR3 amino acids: CASSFIDKRNNEQFF. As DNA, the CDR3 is TGTGCCAGTAGTTTCATTGATAAACGAAACAATGAGCAGTTCTTC.

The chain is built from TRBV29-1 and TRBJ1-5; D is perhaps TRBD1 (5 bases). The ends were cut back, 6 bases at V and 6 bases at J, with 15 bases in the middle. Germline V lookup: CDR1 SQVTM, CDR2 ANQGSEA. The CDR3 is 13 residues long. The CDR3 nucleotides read TGCAGCGTCAGGGTGACAGACTCTCAGCCCCAGCATTTT. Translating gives CSVRVTDSQPQHF.